This T cell receptor (beta chain) emerged from a study of control samples from healthy donors and cancer patients. Libraries were prepared by immunoSEQ multiplex PCR; TCRdb keeps only in-frame clonotypes and omits some of them. The sample carries 150,000 to 200,000 clones, just under 95% recorded once. V was pared by 5 bases and J by 7 bases, with 13 bases of the junction left unmatched. This CDR3 has 16 amino acids. Germline V gives CDR1 PRHDT, CDR2 FYEKMQ (reference sequence). The rearrangement joins TRBV13 to TRBJ2-1; 8 bases are shared with TRBD2. The sequence came from a young man in good health. The specimen sequenced was blood. CDR3 in DNA: TGTGCCAGCAGCGGGTGGGCGTCCGGGGGGGCGAATGAGCAGTTCTTC. Translating gives CASSGWASGGANEQFF.